The next 19 T cell receptor beta chains were all read from a single sample in a study of T cell responses to AZD1222 COVID-19 vaccine. The table came from immunoSEQ multiplex PCR; TCRdb's copy has only in-frame clones and leaves some out. The sample includes some 120,000 clones, 88% of them seen just once. The sequencing here drew on peripheral blood, taken 28 days after the second AZD1222 dose. The receptor set was obtained from an adult who received the AZD1222 COVID-19 vaccine.

The gene calls are TRBV6-5 and TRBJ2-2, with D maybe TRBD1 (6 bases). The CDR3 has 13 amino acids. V lost 10 bases and J lost 4, with 13 bases in between. Germline V gene sequence: CDR1 MNHEY, CDR2 SVGAGI. Written as DNA, the CDR3 is TGTGCCACCGCTCACAGGGTCACCGGGGAGCTGTTTTTT. Residues: CATAHRVTGELFF.

The chain uses TRBV4-2 and TRBJ2-6; D remains ambiguous. This CDR3 comprises 16 residues. The V and J ends lost 6 bases and 0 bases respectively, with 12 bases between them. Looked up from germline, CDR1 is LGHNA and CDR2 is YNFKEQ. The CDR3: CASRDRPVSGANVLTF. The CDR3 nucleotides are TGTGCCAGCAGGGACCGCCCGGTCTCTGGGGCCAACGTCCTGACTTTC.

V gene TRBV18 combines with J gene TRBJ1-1; D unclear. Trimming removed 7 bases at V and 1 base at J, with 7 bases between. From germline, CDR1 is KGHSH and CDR2 LQKENI. The CDR3 is 12 residues long. In DNA, the CDR3 is TGTGCCAGCTTCACACCGAACACTGAAGCTTTCTTT. It yields the protein CASFTPNTEAFF.

The chain combines TRBV30 with TRBJ2-5; the D is unclear. This CDR3 comprises 12 residues. V lost 1 base, J lost 5 bases, and 8 bases lay in between. In germline, CDR1 is GTSNPN, CDR2 SVGIG (reference sequence). The CDR3 bases are TGTGCCTGGAGTGCCCTCGCGGAGACCCAGTACTTC. Translating gives CAWSALAETQYF.

The chain has TRBV29-1 and TRBJ2-3, with unresolved D. Trimming took 4 bases from V and 4 from J, leaving 9 bases between them. The CDR3 contains 12 residues. Germline V gene lookup returns CDR1 SQVTM and CDR2 ANQGSEA. In DNA form, the CDR3 reads TGCAGCGTTGTCAGTGGCGCAGATACGCAGTATTTT. Its translation is CSVVSGADTQYF.

The chain is built from TRBV6-5 and TRBJ1-4, with D perhaps TRBD1 (5 bases). Germline CDR1 and CDR2: MNHEY and SVGAGI. CDR3 length: 13 amino acids. Trimming pared 7 bases from V and 5 bases from J, leaving 11 bases between. The chain's CDR3 is CASNRDGNEKLFF. Here the CDR3 DNA reads TGTGCCAGCAATAGGGACGGAAATGAAAAACTGTTTTTT.

The gene calls are TRBV19 and TRBJ1-5; D perhaps matches TRBD1 (6 bases). CDR3 length: 16 residues. The V gene's germline CDR1 is LNHDA and CDR2 SQIVND (reference sequence). V lost 0 bases and J 6 bases, leaving 15 bases between the germline ends. CDR3 nucleotide sequence: TGTGCCAGTAGTATAGATCTGGCAGGGGATCGTCAGCCCCAGCATTTT. Translation gives CASSIDLAGDRQPQHF.

The J gene is TRBJ2-2, the V gene TRBV5-6; perhaps TRBD1 as D (6 bases). The ends were cut back, 4 bases at V and 4 bases at J, with 17 bases in the middle. The CDR3 runs to 16 residues. Germline loops: CDR1 SGHDT, CDR2 YYEEEE. The CDR3 reads CASSALDRSVTGELFF. The CDR3 DNA reads as TGTGCCAGCAGCGCCTTAGACAGGAGTGTCACCGGGGAGCTGTTTTTT.

This clone is a singleton in its sample. The V gene is TRBV7-9, the J gene TRBJ1-2; D is unclear. Germline lookup yields CDR1 SEHNR and CDR2 FQNEAQ (reference sequence). CDR3 length: 16 residues. V was pared by 5 bases and J by 8 bases, with 24 bases between. The CDR3 spells CASSPRTERVFIGYTF. The CDR3 nucleotides read TGTGCCAGCAGCCCCAGGACCGAACGGGTGTTTATCGGCTACACCTTC.

The V and J genes are TRBV6-6 and TRBJ2-6, with D tentatively TRBD2 (6 bases). Germline assignment: CDR1 MNHNY and CDR2 SVGAGI (reference sequence). The CDR3 contains 18 residues. V was cut by 5 bases and J by 1 base, with 18 bases left in between. CDR3 sequence: CASSQALAFTSGANVLTF. The CDR3 DNA reads as TGTGCCAGCAGTCAGGCTCTAGCGTTTACGTCTGGGGCCAACGTCCTGACTTTC.

The rearrangement uses TRBV28 and TRBJ1-2; D perhaps matches TRBD1 (6 bases). Germline V lookup: CDR1 MDHEN, CDR2 SYDVKM. V lost 6 bases and J 4 bases, leaving 15 bases between the germline ends. This CDR3 is 14 amino acids long. The CDR3 is CASSSLGQLYGYTF. CDR3 bases: TGTGCCAGCAGCTCTTTAGGACAGCTCTATGGCTACACCTTC.

The chain links TRBV7-8 to TRBJ2-1, with D tentatively TRBD2 (5 bases). Germline values: CDR1 SGHVS, CDR2 FQNEAQ. V was pared by 3 bases and J by 4 bases, with 16 bases between. The CDR3 is 16 amino acids. The CDR3 DNA reads TGTGCCAGCAGCTTTTCGGCCTTAGGACTGTACAATGAGCAGTTCTTC. It yields the protein CASSFSALGLYNEQFF.

The chain couples TRBV4-2 to TRBJ2-7; D ambiguous. The CDR3 extends over 14 amino acids. Per the germline V gene, CDR1 is LGHNA and CDR2 is YNFKEQ. The V end was cut by 3 bases, the J end by 0 bases, with 9 bases between. The CDR3 is CASSQGWDSYEQYF. In nucleotides, the CDR3 is TGTGCCAGCAGCCAGGGTTGGGACTCCTACGAGCAGTACTTC.

J is TRBJ2-3 and V is TRBV12-3 or TRBV12-4; 8 bases are shared with TRBD2. V gave up 3 bases and J gave up 14 bases; unmatched junction bases: 7. There are 12 residues in the CDR3. This CDR3 is CASSFVGGARYF. The CDR3 nucleotides are TGTGCCAGCAGTTTCGTCGGGGGGGCGAGGTATTTT.

V usage is TRBV3-1 (or the pseudogene TRBV3-2) and J usage is TRBJ2-3, with 8 bases lining up with TRBD2. This CDR3 has 16 residues. V shed 5 bases and J 4 bases; nucleotides not matched to a gene: 11. Germline V gene sequence: CDR1 LGHDT, CDR2 YNNKEL (reference sequence). CDR3 DNA sequence: TGTGCCAGCAGCTCCCTTGGCGGGGGGATCGCAGATACGCAGTATTTT. This gives the protein CASSSLGGGIADTQYF.

This rearrangement joins TRBV7-2 to TRBJ1-1; D unresolved. Trimming shortened V by 7 bases and J by 4 bases, and 22 bases separated the two germline ends. Germline V lookup: CDR1 SGHTA, CDR2 FQGNSA. This CDR3 region has 16 residues. The CDR3, as DNA: TGTGCCAGCACCTATCTTTCCATTTCGACGGGCACTGAAGCTTTCTTT. It yields the protein CASTYLSISTGTEAFF.

The chain is built from TRBV28 and TRBJ2-7; TRBD1 agrees at 9 bases. The V segment lost 6 bases and the J segment 5 bases; nucleotides outside the gene matches: 11. This CDR3 has 15 amino acids. Germline lookup yields CDR1 MDHEN and CDR2 SYDVKM. The CDR3 sequence is CASSSTGTGSHEQYF. In DNA, the CDR3 is TGTGCCAGCAGCTCCACCGGGACAGGGTCCCACGAGCAGTACTTC.

The J gene is TRBJ2-1, the V gene TRBV6-5; possible D gene TRBD1, 5 bases. Trimming left V 7 bases short and J 1 base short, with 11 bases between. CDR3 length equals 14 residues. CDR1 MNHEY and CDR2 SVGAGI come from the germline V gene. The CDR3 is CASNFDSSYNEQFF. The CDR3 nucleotides are TGTGCCAGCAACTTCGACAGTTCCTACAATGAGCAGTTCTTC.

The V gene is TRBV11-2, the J gene TRBJ1-1; a possible D gene is TRBD1 (5 bases). V lost 4 bases, J lost 1 base, and 13 bases lay in between. Germline values: CDR1 SGHAT, CDR2 FQNNGV. The CDR3 extends over 15 amino acids. The CDR3 sequence is CASSWGGAENTEAFF. As DNA, the CDR3 is TGTGCCAGCAGCTGGGGCGGGGCAGAGAACACTGAAGCTTTCTTT.